This TCR beta chain is from a study of blood T cell repertoires in COVID-19. Background on the study: Whether acute or convalescent, the COVID-19 samples came from the United States, Italy and Spain.

As processed by the authors: From reference gene primer amplification, estimates of nucleated cell counts were derived. Sequencing was performed with immunoSEQ multiplex PCR; in TCRdb, only in-frame clones are kept and a portion is missing. The DNA gave D and trimming, while V, J and clone size come from that table. The sample yields some 320,000 clones, under 90% seen once. Participants were placed into cohorts based on the clinical history they reported. Donors in Cohort 3 who had recovered were those with two negative PCRs, healthcare professional clearance, or resolution of their symptoms. The TCR comes from a man between 60 and 70 years old who had recovered from COVID-19. What was sequenced was PBMCs or T cells enriched from blood (not recorded which).

The CDR3 region is CASSVRPGQDTQYF. The CDR3 DNA reads TGTGCCAGCAGCGTCCGACCGGGACAAGATACGCAGTATTTT. This sequence joins TRBV9 and TRBJ2-3, with D perhaps matching TRBD1 (6 bases). This CDR3 is built from 14 residues. Germline V CDR1 and CDR2: SGDLS, YYNGEE. V lost 2 bases and J lost 5, with 12 bases in between.